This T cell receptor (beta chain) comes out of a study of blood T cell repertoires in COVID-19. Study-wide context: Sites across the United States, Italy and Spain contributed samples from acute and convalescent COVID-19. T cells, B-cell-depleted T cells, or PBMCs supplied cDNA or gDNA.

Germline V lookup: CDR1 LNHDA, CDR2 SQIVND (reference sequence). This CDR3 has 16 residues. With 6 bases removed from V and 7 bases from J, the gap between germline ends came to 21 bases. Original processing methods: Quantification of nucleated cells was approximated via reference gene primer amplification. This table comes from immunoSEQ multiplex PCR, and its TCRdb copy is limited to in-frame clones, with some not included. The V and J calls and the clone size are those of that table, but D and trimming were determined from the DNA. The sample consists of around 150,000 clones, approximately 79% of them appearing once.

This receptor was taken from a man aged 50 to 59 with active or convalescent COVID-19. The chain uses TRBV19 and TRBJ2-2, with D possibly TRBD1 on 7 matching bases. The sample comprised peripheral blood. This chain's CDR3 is CASRKVTTGRYGELFF. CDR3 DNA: TGTGCCAGTAGGAAAGTCACGACAGGGAGGTACGGGGAGCTGTTTTTT.